The next 12 T cell receptor beta chains were all read from a single sample in a study of T cell responses to AZD1222 COVID-19 vaccine (dated by TCRdb to about 2021). The library was generated by the immunoSEQ multiplex PCR assay. The table comes from immuneACCESS by way of TCRdb, which keeps in-frame sequences with V and J called. Part of the clones is missing from these tables; in studies checked, under half for an unresolved V gene and the rest for unknown reasons. For this sample the table gives tens of thousands of clones, of which about 78% were detected only once. About 50% of the sample comes from the top ten. The time point label for this specimen denotes: about 28 days (+/-7) after the second vaccine dose. Sequences were derived from peripheral blood, sampled 28 days after the second AZD1222 dose. These receptors all stem from an adult who received the AZD1222 COVID-19 vaccine.

In its sample, this clone was seen once. The V call is TRBV28, the J call TRBJ2-6, with D unclear. The CDR3 sequence is 13 residues long. The germline V gene has CDR1 MDHEN and CDR2 SYDVKM. Trimming cost V 8 bases and J 1 base, with 6 bases left between them. The CDR3: CASQKSGANVLTF. The CDR3 DNA follows: TGTGCCAGCCAGAAATCTGGGGCCAACGTCCTGACTTTC.

The chain is built from TRBV13 and TRBJ2-5; 8 nucleotides match TRBD1. Germline loops: CDR1 PRHDT, CDR2 FYEKMQ (reference sequence). There are 15 residues in the CDR3. With V trimmed by 4 bases and J by 4 bases, 8 bases remained unmatched. DNA of the CDR3: TGTGCCAGCAGCTCCGGACAGGGTGGACGAGAGACCCAGTACTTC. Translated, it gives CASSSGQGGRETQYF.

The rearrangement links TRBV7-2 to TRBJ2-1; 9 nucleotides match TRBD2. Germline V CDR1 and CDR2: SGHTA, FQGNSA. V was clipped by 3 bases and J by 4 bases; unmatched bases: 4. The CDR3 contains 15 residues. This CDR3 is CASSFGRGGYNEQFF. The CDR3 region has the DNA TGTGCCAGCAGCTTCGGGCGGGGGGGTTACAATGAGCAGTTCTTC.

The rearrangement joins TRBV6-1 to TRBJ1-2; D ambiguous. Looked up from germline, CDR1 is MNHNS and CDR2 is SASEGT. Trimming took 2 bases from V and 8 from J, leaving 9 bases between them. There are 12 residues in the CDR3. The CDR3 reads CASSETPPGYTF. The CDR3 nucleotides read TGTGCCAGCAGTGAAACCCCCCCAGGCTACACCTTC.

The CDR3 sequence: CASSLGMNTGELFF. CDR3 sequence (DNA): TGTGCCAGCAGTTTGGGTATGAACACCGGGGAGCTGTTTTTT. The chain links TRBV28 to TRBJ2-2; the D is unclear. Trimming cost V 3 bases and J 1 base, with 6 bases left between them. In germline, CDR1 is MDHEN, CDR2 SYDVKM. CDR3 size: 14 residues.

The chain uses TRBV30 and TRBJ2-2; D uncertain. Deletions cut 5 bases from V and 3 bases from J, with 7 bases between. Germline V gives CDR1 GTSNPN, CDR2 SVGIG (reference sequence). This CDR3 comprises 12 residues. CDR3: CAWDTYTGELFF. Written as DNA, the CDR3 is TGTGCCTGGGACACCTACACCGGGGAGCTGTTTTTT.

The V and J genes are TRBV2 and TRBJ2-3; D unresolved. The CDR3 is 14 amino acids. V lost 10 bases, J lost 5 bases, and 19 bases lay in between. Germline V CDR1 and CDR2: SNHLY, FYNNEI. The CDR3 nucleotides read TGTGCCATCCCCTTAGACCTTTCGGGAGATACGCAGTATTTT. It specifies CAIPLDLSGDTQYF.

This clone was picked up a small number of times. V gene TRBV11-2 combines with J gene TRBJ2-7; maybe TRBD2 (6 bases). The CDR3 totals 15 residues. V dropped 2 bases and J dropped 2 bases, with 13 bases sitting between them. Germline values: CDR1 SGHAT, CDR2 FQNNGV. The CDR3 is CASSLWPSAPYEQYF. Written as DNA, the CDR3 is TGTGCCAGCAGCTTATGGCCTAGCGCACCCTACGAGCAGTACTTC.

V is TRBV5-1 and J is TRBJ2-1; TRBD2 might be the D (6 bases). CDR1 and CDR2 (germline): SGHRS, YFSETQ. This CDR3 region has 16 residues. Trimming took off 2 bases at V and 6 bases at J, with 18 bases between the two ends. The CDR3 DNA reads TGCGCCAGCAGCTTAGATCGACTAGTTCGGGGCAATGAGCAGTTCTTC. The encoded protein is CASSLDRLVRGNEQFF.

This sequence joins TRBV30 and TRBJ1-1; D might be TRBD1 (6 bases). The CDR3 is made up of 13 amino acids. V lost 4 bases to trimming and J lost 1 base, with 10 bases between them. Germline CDR1 reads GTSNPN; CDR2 reads SVGIG (reference sequence). The chain's CDR3 is CAWNREQNTEAFF. The CDR3 DNA follows: TGTGCCTGGAACAGGGAACAGAACACTGAAGCTTTCTTT.

This chain uses TRBV7-9 with TRBJ2-3; 7 nucleotides align to TRBD2. The germline V gene has CDR1 SEHNR and CDR2 FQNEAQ (reference sequence). After removal of 6 bases from V and 6 bases from J, the junction contained 9 bases not matched to a gene. This CDR3 comprises 14 residues. DNA for the CDR3: TGTGCCAGCAGTTTGACTAGCCCCACGGATACGCAGTATTTT. Its protein is CASSLTSPTDTQYF.

On this clone: Germline is not matched at one junction end, which may reflect a read error. This rearrangement joins TRBV7-9 to TRBJ2-7; no firm D call. The CDR3 is 11 residues long. Looked up from germline, CDR1 is SEHNR and CDR2 is FQNEAQ (reference sequence). CDR3 residues: CASSSGPSWNF. In DNA, the CDR3 is TGTGCCAGCAGTTCCGGACCCTCTTGGAACTTC.